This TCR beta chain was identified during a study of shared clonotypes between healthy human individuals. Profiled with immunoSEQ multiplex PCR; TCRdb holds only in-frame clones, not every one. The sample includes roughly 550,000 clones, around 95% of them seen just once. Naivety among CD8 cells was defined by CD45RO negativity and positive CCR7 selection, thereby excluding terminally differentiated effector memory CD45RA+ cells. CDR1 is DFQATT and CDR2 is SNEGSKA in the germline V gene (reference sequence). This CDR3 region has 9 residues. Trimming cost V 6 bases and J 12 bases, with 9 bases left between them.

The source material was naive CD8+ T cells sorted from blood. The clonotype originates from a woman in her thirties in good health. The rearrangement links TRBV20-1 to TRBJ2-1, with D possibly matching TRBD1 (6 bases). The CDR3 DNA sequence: TGCAGTGCAGGGGGTTGGCAGTTCTTC. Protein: CSAGGWQFF.